This TCR beta chain stems from a study of T cells after yellow fever vaccination. Study-level findings and limits: From the bulk population, abundant clonotypes could contaminate and appear within FACS-sorted repertoires.

In germline, CDR1 is SGHRS, CDR2 YFSETQ. The J segment lost 5 bases and the V segment lost 6 bases, leaving 7 bases of the junction unmatched. CDR3 size: 13 residues. TCRdb analysed the 5' RACE reads with MiXCR anew, one entry per CDR3 protein. Of around 360,000 distinct CDR3 sequences detected, roughly 12% appear once; the ten largest clones hold roughly 18%. This clonotype has a count of ten or more. What it binds is unknown. Material: PBMCs, obtained on the day of the first yellow fever vaccination. The source of this sequence is a man in his late teens or twenties who received the YFV17D yellow fever vaccine. V usage is TRBV5-1 and J usage is TRBJ2-5; TRBD1 matches 7 bases. The CDR3 region has the DNA TGCGCCAGCAACCAGGGGGAATGGGAGACCCAGTACTTC. As protein: CASNQGEWETQYF.